These T cell receptor beta chains were read from a single sample in a study of blood T cell repertoires in COVID-19. Some clones are missing from TCRdb's copy, which holds only in-frame ones; the method was immunoSEQ multiplex PCR. The data show tens of thousands of clones, 80% seen once. Specimen: peripheral blood. These receptors came from a woman aged 70-85 years with acute or convalescent COVID-19. CDR3s include the opening cysteine and the closing phenylalanine or tryptophan. A D gene is named only where the DNA matches it firmly. Size tells how often a clone was seen (once, few, many) or the class of an expanded clone, and some rows leave it out.

J gene	D gene	clone size	V gene	CDR3 protein	CDR3 DNA
TRBJ2-7	.	.	TRBV25-1	CATSGAYEQYF	TGTGCCACCTCAGGGGCCTACGAGCAGTACTTC
TRBJ1-1	.	few	TRBV21-1	CASSQTGTTEAFF	TGTGCCAGCAGCCAAACAGGGACCACTGAAGCTTTCTTT
TRBJ1-1	TRBD1	.	TRBV5-1	CASSLVGQGTEAFF	TGCGCCAGCAGCTTGGTTGGACAGGGGACTGAAGCTTTCTTT
TRBJ1-2	.	few	TRBV29-1	CSVEAPGGPPYTF	TGCAGCGTTGAAGCACCGGGGGGACCACCTTACACCTTC
TRBJ2-1	.	once	TRBV5-1	CASSLSQTYNEQFF	TGCGCCAGCAGCTTATCGCAGACCTACAATGAGCAGTTCTTC
TRBJ2-2	.	.	TRBV6-5	CASSYSRTGPAGELFF	TGTGCCAGCAGTTACTCGAGGACTGGGCCCGCCGGGGAGCTGTTTTTT
TRBJ2-5	TRBD2	.	TRBV5-1	CASSQGLAGAQETQYF	TGCGCCAGCAGCCAAGGACTAGCGGGGGCCCAAGAGACCCAGTACTTC
TRBJ1-1	TRBD1	.	TRBV13	CASSLNRGGTEAFF	TGTGCCAGCAGCTTGAACAGGGGGGGCACTGAAGCTTTCTTT
TRBJ2-3	.	.	TRBV4-1	CASSQAPTPADTQYF	TGCGCCAGCAGCCAAGCCCCAACCCCGGCAGATACGCAGTATTTT
TRBJ1-5	TRBD1	.	TRBV5-1	CASSRDSPNQPQHF	TGCGCCAGCAGCCGGGACAGTCCCAATCAGCCCCAGCATTTT
TRBJ2-1	.	.	TRBV29-1	CSGGNADNEQFF	TGCAGCGGGGGGAACGCAGACAATGAGCAGTTCTTC
TRBJ2-7	.	.	TRBV12-3/TRBV12-4	CASSSVPYEQYF	TGTGCCAGCAGTTCGGTTCCCTACGAGCAGTACTTC
TRBJ2-1	.	.	TRBV2	CASSESPGLNNEQFF	TGTGCCAGCAGTGAATCCCCGGGATTAAACAATGAGCAGTTCTTC
TRBJ2-3	TRBD2	.	TRBV9	CASSVSGLAKTDTQYF	TGTGCCAGCAGCGTCTCGGGACTAGCGAAAACAGATACGCAGTATTTT
TRBJ1-5	.	.	TRBV2	CVTRRGLNQPQHF	TGTGTCACTCGCAGGGGCCTCAATCAGCCCCAGCATTTT
TRBJ1-5	TRBD1	.	TRBV6-5	CASSKTGTGGQPQHF	TGTGCCAGCAGTAAAACCGGGACAGGAGGCCAGCCCCAGCATTTT
TRBJ1-6	.	.	TRBV7-8	CASSLVSRDSPLHF	TGTGCCAGCAGCTTAGTGTCCAGGGATTCACCCCTCCACTTT